A selection of T cell receptor beta chains follows, all from one sample in a study of blood T cell repertoires in COVID-19. Only in-frame clones appear in the TCRdb table, and some are missing; sequencing was by immunoSEQ multiplex PCR. The sample includes 350,000 or so clones, around 87% of them seen just once. The sample comprised peripheral blood. The receptors shown here come from a man aged 18 to 29 with active or convalescent COVID-19. Each CDR3 is given without its conserved first and last residue. Size is stated for part of the rows, as once, few or many counts, or as a class when the clone is expanded.

. TRBJ2-6 14 TRBV7-8 ASSRDGVSGANVLT
. TRBJ1-2 14 TRBV7-9 ASSLVAGQGAVGYT
. TRBJ2-2 9 TRBV29-1 SVRDSGELF
. TRBJ2-4 13 TRBV28 ASSGLAGVQNIQY
. TRBJ2-1 11 TRBV24-1 ATSDLLTGEQF
. TRBJ2-7 14 TRBV7-2 ASSLGTSGTSYEQY
. TRBJ2-7 12 TRBV7-2 ASGARSATYEQY
once TRBJ2-5 10 TRBV2 ASSGGRETQY
. TRBJ2-5 11 TRBV4-3 ASSQDRAETQY
. TRBJ2-1 11 TRBV12-3/TRBV12-4 AVGTSGYNEQF
. TRBJ2-1 12 TRBV6-2/TRBV6-3 ASSGTGIYNEQF
. TRBJ2-5 14 TRBV9 ASSPRGGDNAETQY
. TRBJ2-2 12 TRBV5-6 ASSWDRATGELF
. TRBJ2-5 12 TRBV2 ASILQGQSETQY
. TRBJ2-5 12 TRBV7-8 ASSLWTGKETQY
. TRBJ2-3 13 TRBV10-2 ASSEIAGGRYTQY
. TRBJ2-2 15 TRBV24-1 ATSDPQSGIGTGELF
. TRBJ2-2 16 TRBV9 ASSAGRWGGLYTGELF
. TRBJ2-3 11 TRBV29-1 SVGTSGTDTQY
. TRBJ2-5 14 TRBV7-2 ASSPRQGQGQETQY
. TRBJ1-2 13 TRBV19 ASRDSDFRRHGYT
. TRBJ2-3 12 TRBV28 ASRLTGNTDTQY
. TRBJ2-7 9 TRBV20-1 SAESTYEQY
. TRBJ2-7 11 TRBV15 ATSAGNDYEQY
. TRBJ2-4 11 TRBV10-2 ASSAGDGYIQY
. TRBJ2-5 11 TRBV2 ASRTGVGETQY
. TRBJ1-5 11 TRBV9 ASSVDPTQPQH
. TRBJ2-5 13 TRBV4-2 ASSRTGVNEETQY
. TRBJ2-7 12 TRBV6-1 ASSEAKDFYEQY
. TRBJ2-3 13 TRBV7-2 ASRSAGGRTDTQY
. TRBJ2-3 12 TRBV6-5 ASSYSPFSGKLY
. TRBJ2-7 12 TRBV21-1 ARPEGTTPSEQY
. TRBJ2-7 10 TRBV18 ASSRGQDEQY
. TRBJ2-6 17 TRBV9 ASSVTTSGKSSGANVLT
once TRBJ1-1 14 TRBV25-1 ASSEFGRTGRTEAF
. TRBJ1-1 12 TRBV15 ATSRSGGGTEAF
once TRBJ1-4 12 TRBV25-1 ASSKQGTNEKLF
. TRBJ1-2 11 TRBV3-1/TRBV3-2 ASSPQGAGGYT
. TRBJ2-2 12 TRBV28 ASRLTGRTGELF
. TRBJ1-1 13 TRBV6-5 ASSYSGGINTEAF
. TRBJ1-1 11 TRBV6-5 ASSLEGNTEAF
. TRBJ1-2 10 TRBV4-3 ASSQMTDGYT
. TRBJ1-1 14 TRBV18 ASSPGTGGLDTEAF
. TRBJ2-7 13 TRBV7-8 ASSLAQGTIYEQY
. TRBJ1-1 15 TRBV10-3 AISNERQGGRNTEAF
. TRBJ2-1 15 TRBV4-1 ASSLRNGLAEYNEQF
few TRBJ2-2 11 TRBV24-1 ATSDYLPGELF
. TRBJ1-6 15 TRBV3-1/TRBV3-2 ASSQESEQGALSPLH
. TRBJ2-5 11 TRBV25-1 ASSETVVETQY
. TRBJ1-6 11 TRBV12-3/TRBV12-4 ASRDRGRSPLH
. TRBJ1-2 10 TRBV29-1 SVSVGSPGYT